The clone carrying this T cell receptor (beta chain) was counted between two and nine times. Its target is not known. This entry is derived from a study of T cell repertoires in cytomegalovirus infection. On the study more broadly: Public TCR beta signatures provided an indication of both CMV infection and a matching HLA type.

CDR3 length: 15 amino acids. Deletions cut 1 base from V and 4 bases from J, with 12 bases between. In germline, CDR1 is SGHNT, CDR2 YYREEE (reference sequence). A single record per CDR3 protein comes from TCRdb applying MiXCR to the reads. The sample contains over 85,000 distinct CDR3 sequences, approximately 15% of which appear only once. Findings and caveats of the study: HLA-C-restricted CMV clonotypes gave the most frequent clonotype in two of eight donors. Accumulated public TCR beta family frequency recognized individuals carrying CMV together with the relevant HLA.

The clonotype comes from a human donor in good health (CMV status not recorded). Some clones in this sample may be carry-over from other donors' samples. V usage is TRBV5-4 and J usage is TRBJ2-1, with D tentatively TRBD1 (5 bases). The sequenced material came from PBMCs. The CDR3 DNA follows: TGTGCCAGCAGCTTGCAGATAGACAGATACAATGAGCAGTTCTTC. It codes for CASSLQIDRYNEQFF.